These T cell receptor beta chains were read from a single sample in a study of spatial heterogeneity in lung cancer. A single record per CDR3 protein comes from TCRdb applying MiXCR to the 5' RACE reads. The table records 15,000 to 20,000 distinct CDR3 sequences, roughly 7% of them present only once. The specimen comprised lung tumor tissue, sampled at surgery. The receptors here all came from a female donor with early-stage non-small cell lung cancer. Both conserved end residues are part of each CDR3. D genes are given only for firm matches. The size field is filled for only some rows; it gives once, few, many or a size class.

>many|TRBJ2-7|-|TRBV10-3
CAIEKWSVTINSYEQYF
TGTGCCATCGAAAAATGGTCCGTAACTATAAACTCCTACGAGCAGTACTTC
>many|TRBJ2-1|-|TRBV5-1
CASSLGDRYNEQFF
TGCGCCAGCAGCTTGGGAGACAGATACAATGAGCAGTTCTTC
>many|TRBJ1-1|-|TRBV5-1
CASSLVRGTGVNTEAFF
TGCGCCAGCAGCTTGGTCCGGGGAACTGGGGTGAACACTGAAGCTTTCTTT
>-|TRBJ1-2|TRBD1|TRBV9
CASSVDPAGTAYTF
TGTGCCAGCAGCGTAGACCCCGCCGGGACAGCCTACACCTTC
>many|TRBJ2-4|TRBD2|TRBV12-3/TRBV12-4
CASRPSAGATIQYF
TGTGCCAGCAGACCATCAGCGGGGGCTACCATTCAGTACTTC
>medium-sized|TRBJ1-1|-|TRBV2
CASSEDTEAFF
TGTGCCAGCAGTGAGGACACTGAAGCTTTCTTT
>-|TRBJ2-7|-|TRBV5-4
CASSPEGDRISYEQYF
TGTGCCAGCAGCCCGGAGGGGGACCGAATCTCCTACGAGCAGTACTTC
>few|TRBJ2-7|TRBD1|TRBV9
CASSAGTDPPDEQYF
TGTGCCAGCAGCGCCGGGACAGACCCACCGGACGAGCAGTACTTC
>many|TRBJ1-3|TRBD1|TRBV28
CASSFNPRDREDTIYF
TGTGCCAGCAGCTTTAACCCGAGGGACAGGGAGGACACCATATATTTT
>many|TRBJ1-2|-|TRBV16
CASSQSRLSGSGYDYGYTF
TGTGCCAGCAGCCAATCGAGACTCTCAGGGTCGGGGTACGACTATGGCTACACCTTC
>medium-sized|TRBJ2-3|TRBD1|TRBV20-1
CSASADRGLGGTDTQYF
TGCAGTGCTAGCGCGGACAGGGGGCTTGGTGGTACAGATACGCAGTATTTT
>-|TRBJ1-5|TRBD1|TRBV12-3/TRBV12-4
CASSTTGGRGQPQHF
TGTGCCAGCAGTACGACAGGGGGCAGGGGTCAGCCCCAGCATTTT
>many|TRBJ2-3|-|TRBV12-3/TRBV12-4
CASSLELTDTQYF
TGTGCCAGCAGTTTAGAACTCACAGATACGCAGTATTTT
>medium-sized|TRBJ1-2|-|TRBV5-1
CASSSWTGNYGYTF
TGCGCCAGCAGCTCTTGGACGGGGAACTATGGCTACACCTTC
>-|TRBJ1-1|TRBD1|TRBV29-1
CSGLQGLNTEAFF
TGCAGCGGTTTACAGGGGCTGAACACTGAAGCTTTCTTT
>-|TRBJ2-1|-|TRBV27
CASSLQGFSYNEQFF
TGTGCCAGCAGTTTGCAGGGGTTCTCCTACAATGAGCAGTTCTTC
>many|TRBJ2-4|TRBD2|TRBV20-1
CSARAPGLAGQLAKNIQYF
TGCAGTGCTAGAGCTCCGGGACTAGCGGGTCAATTAGCCAAAAACATTCAGTACTTC
>-|TRBJ2-7|-|TRBV30
CAWSNRDSYEQYF
TGTGCCTGGAGTAACAGGGATTCCTACGAGCAGTACTTC
>medium-sized|TRBJ2-3|TRBD2|TRBV7-6
CASSATPGLASDTQYF
TGTGCCAGCAGCGCGACTCCGGGACTAGCGTCGGATACGCAGTATTTT
>-|TRBJ2-5|-|TRBV6-6
CASSYSHVSETQYF
TGTGCCAGCAGTTACTCGCATGTTTCGGAGACCCAGTACTTC
>many|TRBJ1-2|TRBD1|TRBV20-1
CSADPRQGANYGYTF
TGCAGTGCAGATCCACGACAGGGGGCTAACTATGGCTACACCTTC
>many|TRBJ2-2|-|TRBV11-2
CASSLYSVLNVNTGELFF
TGTGCCAGCAGCTTGTACAGCGTCTTGAACGTGAACACCGGGGAGCTGTTTTTT
>-|TRBJ2-7|-|TRBV10-3
CAISLALNSHEQYF
TGTGCCATCAGTCTAGCCCTAAATTCCCACGAGCAGTACTTC
>many|TRBJ1-6|-|TRBV4-1
CASSHPGSSGSYNSPLHF
TGCGCCAGCAGCCATCCCGGGTCCTCTGGCTCCTATAATTCACCCCTCCACTTT
>many|TRBJ1-1|-|TRBV10-1
CASRDGMNTEAFF
TGCGCCAGCAGGGATGGGATGAACACTGAAGCTTTCTTT
>-|TRBJ1-1|-|TRBV15
CATSRDGTQTAWTEAFF
TGTGCCACCAGCAGAGATGGAACCCAGACGGCGTGGACTGAAGCTTTCTTT
>many|TRBJ2-1|-|TRBV20-1
CSARDGTQQFF
TGCAGTGCTAGAGATGGGACGCAGCAGTTCTTC
>few|TRBJ1-5|-|TRBV19
CASSISYGGNSNQPQHF
TGTGCCAGTAGTATATCGTACGGGGGGAATAGCAATCAGCCCCAGCATTTT
>many|TRBJ1-1|-|TRBV11-2
CASSPSGAPNTEAFF
TGTGCCAGCAGCCCTTCCGGGGCGCCGAACACTGAAGCTTTCTTT